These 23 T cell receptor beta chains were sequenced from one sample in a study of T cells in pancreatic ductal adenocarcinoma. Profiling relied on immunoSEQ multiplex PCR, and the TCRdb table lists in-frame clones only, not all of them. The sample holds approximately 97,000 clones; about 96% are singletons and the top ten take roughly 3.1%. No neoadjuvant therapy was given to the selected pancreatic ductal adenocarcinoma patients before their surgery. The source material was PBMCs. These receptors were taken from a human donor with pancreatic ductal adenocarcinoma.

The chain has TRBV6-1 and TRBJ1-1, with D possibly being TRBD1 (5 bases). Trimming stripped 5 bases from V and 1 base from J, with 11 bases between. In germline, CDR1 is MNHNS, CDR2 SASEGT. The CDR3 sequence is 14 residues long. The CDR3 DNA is TGTGCCAGCAGTAAGAGCCAGGGGAACACTGAAGCTTTCTTT. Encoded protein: CASSKSQGNTEAFF.

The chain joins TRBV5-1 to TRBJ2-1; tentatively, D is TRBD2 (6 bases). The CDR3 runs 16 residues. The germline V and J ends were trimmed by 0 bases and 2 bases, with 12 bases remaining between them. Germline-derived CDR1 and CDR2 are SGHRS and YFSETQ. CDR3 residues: CASSLEGGVTYNEQFF. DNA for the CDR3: TGCGCCAGCAGCTTGGAGGGCGGGGTGACCTACAATGAGCAGTTCTTC.

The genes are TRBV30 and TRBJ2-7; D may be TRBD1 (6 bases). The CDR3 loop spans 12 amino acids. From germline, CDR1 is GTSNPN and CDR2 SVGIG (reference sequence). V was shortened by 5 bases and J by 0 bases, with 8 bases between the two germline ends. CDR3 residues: CAWGGPSYEQYF. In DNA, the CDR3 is TGTGCCTGGGGGGGCCCCTCCTACGAGCAGTACTTC.

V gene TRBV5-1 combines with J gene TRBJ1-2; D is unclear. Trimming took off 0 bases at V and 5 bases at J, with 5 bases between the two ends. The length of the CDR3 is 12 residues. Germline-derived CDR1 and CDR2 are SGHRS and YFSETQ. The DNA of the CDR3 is TGCGCCAGCAGCTTGGACAGATATGGCTACACCTTC. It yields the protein CASSLDRYGYTF.

CDR3 coding DNA: TGTGCCAGCTCCCCGGGACAGATTAACTATGGCTACACCTTC. Encoded protein: CASSPGQINYGYTF. The rearrangement joins TRBV18 to TRBJ1-2; 7 bases are shared with TRBD1. V shed 6 bases, J shed 1 base, and the junction held 5 bases outside the gene matches. The germline CDR1 and CDR2 sequences are KGHSH and LQKENI. There are 14 residues in the CDR3.

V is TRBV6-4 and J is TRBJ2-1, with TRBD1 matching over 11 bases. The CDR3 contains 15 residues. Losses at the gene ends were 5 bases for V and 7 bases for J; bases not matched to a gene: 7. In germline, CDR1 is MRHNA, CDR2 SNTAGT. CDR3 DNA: TGTGCCAGCAGTCCTGGACAGGGGGCGTTTAATGAGCAGTTCTTC. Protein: CASSPGQGAFNEQFF.

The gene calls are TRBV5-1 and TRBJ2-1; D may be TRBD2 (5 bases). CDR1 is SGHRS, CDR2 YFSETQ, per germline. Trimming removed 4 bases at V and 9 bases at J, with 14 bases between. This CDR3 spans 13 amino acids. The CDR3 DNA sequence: TGCGCCAGCAGCCTCGACATCGGAGGTGAGCAGTTCTTC. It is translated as CASSLDIGGEQFF.

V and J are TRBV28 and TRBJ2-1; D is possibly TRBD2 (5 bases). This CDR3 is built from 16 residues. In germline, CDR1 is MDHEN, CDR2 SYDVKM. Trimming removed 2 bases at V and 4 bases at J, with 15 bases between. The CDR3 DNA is TGTGCCAGCAGTTTAGAGGGTCCCTCATCATACAATGAGCAGTTCTTC. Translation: CASSLEGPSSYNEQFF.

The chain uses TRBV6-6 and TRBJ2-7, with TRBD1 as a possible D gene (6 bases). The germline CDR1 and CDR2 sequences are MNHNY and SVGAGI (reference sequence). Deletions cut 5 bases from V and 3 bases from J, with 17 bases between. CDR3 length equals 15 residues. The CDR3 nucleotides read TGTGCCAGCAGTCTCCCAGGGGAGCAGGGCTACGAGCAGTACTTC. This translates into CASSLPGEQGYEQYF.

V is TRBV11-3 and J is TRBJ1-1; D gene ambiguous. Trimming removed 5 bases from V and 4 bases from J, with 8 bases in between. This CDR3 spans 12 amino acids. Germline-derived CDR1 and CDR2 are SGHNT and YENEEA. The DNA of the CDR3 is TGTGCCAGCAGCCGAGGCATCACTGAAGCTTTCTTT. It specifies CASSRGITEAFF.

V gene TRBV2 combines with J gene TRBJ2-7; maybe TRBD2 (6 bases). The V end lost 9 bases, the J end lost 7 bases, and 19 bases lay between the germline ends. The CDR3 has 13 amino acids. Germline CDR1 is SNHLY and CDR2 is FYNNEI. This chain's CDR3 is CASWRLRAGEQYF. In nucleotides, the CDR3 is TGTGCCAGTTGGAGGCTCCGCGCGGGGGAGCAGTACTTC. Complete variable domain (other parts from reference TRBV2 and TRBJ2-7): EPEVTQTPSHQVTQMGQEVILRCVPISNHLYFYWYRQILGQKVEFLVSFYNNEISEKSEIFDDQFSVERPDGSNFTLKIRSTKLEDSAMYFCASWRLRAGEQYFGPGTRLTVT.

The CDR3 coding sequence is TGTGCCAGCAGGACAGGGGTCAGCACAGATACGCAGTATTTT. Its protein product is CASRTGVSTDTQYF. V is TRBV27 and J is TRBJ2-3; 8 bases align to TRBD1. Looked up from germline, CDR1 is MNHEY and CDR2 is SMNVEV (reference sequence). This CDR3 is built from 14 residues. V lost 6 bases, J lost 0 bases, and 2 bases stayed unmatched.

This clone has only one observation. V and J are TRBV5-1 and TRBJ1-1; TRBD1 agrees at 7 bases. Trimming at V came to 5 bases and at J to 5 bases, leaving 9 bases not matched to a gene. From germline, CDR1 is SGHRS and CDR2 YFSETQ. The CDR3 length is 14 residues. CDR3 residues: CASSLGGGDTEAFF. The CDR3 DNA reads TGCGCCAGCAGTCTAGGGGGCGGAGATACTGAAGCTTTCTTT.

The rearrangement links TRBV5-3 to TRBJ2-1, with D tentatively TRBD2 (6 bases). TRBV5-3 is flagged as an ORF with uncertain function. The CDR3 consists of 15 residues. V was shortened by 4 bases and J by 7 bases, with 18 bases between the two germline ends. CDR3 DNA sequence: TGTGCCAGAAGCCCGGGTATGGACGGGGGAAATGAGCAGTTCTTC. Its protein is CARSPGMDGGNEQFF.

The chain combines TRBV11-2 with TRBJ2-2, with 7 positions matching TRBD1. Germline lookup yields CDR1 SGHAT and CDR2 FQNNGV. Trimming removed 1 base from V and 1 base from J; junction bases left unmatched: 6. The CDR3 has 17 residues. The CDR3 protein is CASSLGPGQQNTGELFF. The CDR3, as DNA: TGTGCCAGCAGCTTAGGACCGGGACAGCAGAACACCGGGGAGCTGTTTTTT.

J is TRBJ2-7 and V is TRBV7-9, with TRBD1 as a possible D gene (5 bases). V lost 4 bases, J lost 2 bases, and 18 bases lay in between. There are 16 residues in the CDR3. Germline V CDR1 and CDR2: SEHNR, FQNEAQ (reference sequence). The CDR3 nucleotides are TGTGCCAGCAGCTCAAGGGGCTCAGGACCTACCTACGAGCAGTACTTC. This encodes CASSSRGSGPTYEQYF.

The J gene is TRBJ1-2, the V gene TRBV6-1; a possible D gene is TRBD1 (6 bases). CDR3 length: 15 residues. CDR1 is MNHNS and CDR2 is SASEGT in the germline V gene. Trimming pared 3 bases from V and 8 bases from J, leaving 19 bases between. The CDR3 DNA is TGTGCCAGCAGTGAGGTCTTGGGGGGGCAGTGGGGCTACACCTTC. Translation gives CASSEVLGGQWGYTF.

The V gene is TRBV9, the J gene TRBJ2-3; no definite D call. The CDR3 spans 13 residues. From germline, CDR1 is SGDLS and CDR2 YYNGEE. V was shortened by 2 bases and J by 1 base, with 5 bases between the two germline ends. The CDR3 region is CASSVGGTDTQYF. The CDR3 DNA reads TGTGCCAGCAGCGTCGGAGGCACAGATACGCAGTATTTT.

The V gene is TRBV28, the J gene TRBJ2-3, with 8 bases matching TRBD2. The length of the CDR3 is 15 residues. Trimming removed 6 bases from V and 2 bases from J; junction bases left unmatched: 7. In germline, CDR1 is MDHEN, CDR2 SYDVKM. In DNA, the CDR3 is TGTGCCAGCAGCCAAGGACTAGCCCACACAGATACGCAGTATTTT. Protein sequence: CASSQGLAHTDTQYF.

The CDR3 loop reads CASTGAGELFF. DNA of the CDR3: TGTGCCAGCACGGGGGCCGGGGAGCTGTTTTTT. The chain recombines TRBV9 with TRBJ2-2; D is perhaps TRBD2 (6 bases). The CDR3 consists of 11 residues. The ends were cut back, 6 bases at V and 6 bases at J, with 6 bases in the middle. Germline CDR1 and CDR2: SGDLS and YYNGEE.

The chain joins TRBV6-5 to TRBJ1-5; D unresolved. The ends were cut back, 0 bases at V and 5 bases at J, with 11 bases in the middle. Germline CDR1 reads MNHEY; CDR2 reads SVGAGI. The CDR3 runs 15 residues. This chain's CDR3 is CASSYSFGEDQPQHF. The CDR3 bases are TGTGCCAGCAGTTACTCTTTTGGGGAGGATCAGCCCCAGCATTTT.

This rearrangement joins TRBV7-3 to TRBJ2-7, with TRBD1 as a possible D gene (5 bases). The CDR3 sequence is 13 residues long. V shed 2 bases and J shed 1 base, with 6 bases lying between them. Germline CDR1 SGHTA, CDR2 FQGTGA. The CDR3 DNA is TGTGCCAGCAGCTTAGACAGATCCTACGAGCAGTACTTC. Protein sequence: CASSLDRSYEQYF.

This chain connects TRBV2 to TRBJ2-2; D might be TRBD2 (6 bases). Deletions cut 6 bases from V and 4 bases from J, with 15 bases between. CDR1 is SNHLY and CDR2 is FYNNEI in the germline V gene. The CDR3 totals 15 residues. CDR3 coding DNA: TGTGCCAGCAGCCGAACCGGGACTCGCACCGGGGAGCTGTTTTTT. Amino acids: CASSRTGTRTGELFF.